This T cell receptor beta chain comes out of a study of vaccination and CD4 T cells after COVID-19. Treatment denoted: approximately nine-day PBMC culture with coronavirus spike peptide pools or control peptides (ViraFEST assay). The CDR3 has 14 amino acids. V lost 3 bases and J 2 bases, leaving 12 bases between the germline ends. Germline CDR1 is DFQATT and CDR2 is SNEGSKA (reference sequence). The Oncomine TCR Beta short-read assay was applied to DNA of cultured CD4+ T cells. TCRdb re-called the PCR reads with MiXCR, one entry per CDR3 protein. Counted here are over 10,000 distinct CDR3 sequences, approximately 53% occurring once; the ten biggest clones make up approximately 15%. Details on this clonotype: Its antigen remains unknown.

The sequence came from a human donor who had recovered from COVID-19. This chain uses TRBV20-1 with TRBJ2-3; tentative D call: TRBD2 (7 bases). The sample was CD4+ T cells from blood, cultured in vitro. CDR3 protein: CSARRGGLTDTQYF. In nucleotides, the CDR3 is TGCAGTGCTAGGAGGGGGGGTCTCACAGATACGCAGTATTTT.